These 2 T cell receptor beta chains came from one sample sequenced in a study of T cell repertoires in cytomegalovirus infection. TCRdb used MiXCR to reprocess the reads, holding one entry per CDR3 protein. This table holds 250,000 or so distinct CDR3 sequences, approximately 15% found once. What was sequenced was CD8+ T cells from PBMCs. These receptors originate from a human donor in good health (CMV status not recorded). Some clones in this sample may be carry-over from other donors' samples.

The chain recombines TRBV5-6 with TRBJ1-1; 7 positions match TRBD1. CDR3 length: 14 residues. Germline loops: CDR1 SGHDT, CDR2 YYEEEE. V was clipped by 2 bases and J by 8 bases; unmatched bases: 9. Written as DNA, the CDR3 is TGTGCCAGCAGCTTTTGGCCAGGGGGGCCGGAAGCTTTCTTT. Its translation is CASSFWPGGPEAFF.

The chain's CDR3 is CASSDRGRNQPQHF. The CDR3 nucleotides read TGTGCCAGCAGTGACAGGGGACGCAATCAGCCCCAGCATTTT. The chain is built from TRBV28 and TRBJ1-5; 8 bases are a match to TRBD1. This CDR3 contains 14 residues. Germline V gene sequence: CDR1 MDHEN, CDR2 SYDVKM. The junction had 2 bases not matched to a gene; V was cut back by 5 bases and J by 2 bases.